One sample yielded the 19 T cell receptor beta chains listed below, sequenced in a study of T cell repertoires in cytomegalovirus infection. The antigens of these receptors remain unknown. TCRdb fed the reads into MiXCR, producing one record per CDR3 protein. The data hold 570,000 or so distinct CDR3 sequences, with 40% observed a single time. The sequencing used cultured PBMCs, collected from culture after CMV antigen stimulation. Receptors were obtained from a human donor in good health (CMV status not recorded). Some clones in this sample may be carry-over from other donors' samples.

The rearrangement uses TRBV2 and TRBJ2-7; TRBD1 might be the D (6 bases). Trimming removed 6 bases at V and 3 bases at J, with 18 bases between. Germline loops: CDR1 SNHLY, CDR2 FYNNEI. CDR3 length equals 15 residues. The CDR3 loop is CASRTGHSIRYEQYF. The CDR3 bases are TGTGCCAGCAGGACGGGACATTCTATCCGCTACGAGCAGTACTTC.

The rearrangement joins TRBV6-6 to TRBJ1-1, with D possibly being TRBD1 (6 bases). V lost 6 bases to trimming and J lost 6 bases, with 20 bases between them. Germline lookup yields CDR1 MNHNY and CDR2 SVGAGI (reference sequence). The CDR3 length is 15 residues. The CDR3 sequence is CASSAPPGDEPEAFF. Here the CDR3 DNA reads TGTGCCAGCAGCGCCCCCCCAGGGGATGAGCCTGAAGCTTTCTTT.

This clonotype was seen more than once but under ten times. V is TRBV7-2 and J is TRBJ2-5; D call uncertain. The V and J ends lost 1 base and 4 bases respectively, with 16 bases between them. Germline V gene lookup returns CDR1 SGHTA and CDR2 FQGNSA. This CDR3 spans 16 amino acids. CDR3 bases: TGTGCCAGCAGCTTAGTCCCCCAGCCGGCCACAGAGACCCAGTACTTC. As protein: CASSLVPQPATETQYF. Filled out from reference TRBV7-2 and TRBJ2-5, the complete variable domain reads GAGVSQSPSNKVTEKGKDVELRCDPISGHTALYWYRQSLGQGLEFLIYFQGNSAPDKSGLPSDRFSAERTGGSVSTLTIQRTQQEDSAVYLCASSLVPQPATETQYFGPGTRLLVL.

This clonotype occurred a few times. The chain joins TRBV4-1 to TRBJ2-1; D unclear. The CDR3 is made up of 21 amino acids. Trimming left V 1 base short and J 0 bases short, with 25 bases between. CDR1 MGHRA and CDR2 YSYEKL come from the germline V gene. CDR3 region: CASSQVWRMKTLPPSYNEQFF. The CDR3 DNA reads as TGCGCCAGCAGCCAAGTTTGGAGAATGAAAACGCTCCCCCCCTCCTACAATGAGCAGTTCTTC.

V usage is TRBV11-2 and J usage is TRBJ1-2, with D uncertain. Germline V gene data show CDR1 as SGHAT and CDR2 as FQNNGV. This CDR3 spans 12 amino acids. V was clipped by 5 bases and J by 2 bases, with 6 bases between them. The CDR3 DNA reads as TGTGCCAGCAGCCCATACAACTATGGCTACACCTTC. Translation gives CASSPYNYGYTF.

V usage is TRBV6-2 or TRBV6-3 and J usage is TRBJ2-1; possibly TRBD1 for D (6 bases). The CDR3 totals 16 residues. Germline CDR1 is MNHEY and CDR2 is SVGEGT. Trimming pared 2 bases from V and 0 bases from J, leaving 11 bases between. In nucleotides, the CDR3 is TGTGCCAGCAGTTACCGGACAGTCTACTCCTACAATGAGCAGTTCTTC. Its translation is CASSYRTVYSYNEQFF.

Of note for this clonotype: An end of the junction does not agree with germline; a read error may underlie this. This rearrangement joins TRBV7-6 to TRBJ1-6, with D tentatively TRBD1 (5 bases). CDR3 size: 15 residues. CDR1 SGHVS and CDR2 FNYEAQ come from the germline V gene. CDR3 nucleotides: TGTGCCAGCAGCTTCTCGGGGGGAACGAGGTCACGCCTCCACTTT. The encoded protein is CASSFSGGTRSRLHF.

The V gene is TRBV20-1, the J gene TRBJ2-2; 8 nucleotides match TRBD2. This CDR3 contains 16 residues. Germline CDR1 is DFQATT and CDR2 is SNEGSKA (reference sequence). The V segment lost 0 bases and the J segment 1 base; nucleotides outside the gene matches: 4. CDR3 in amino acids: CSAREGGGQNTGELFF. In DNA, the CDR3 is TGCAGTGCTAGAGAGGGCGGGGGGCAGAACACCGGGGAGCTGTTTTTT.

DNA for the CDR3: TGCAGTGCTAGAGAACCAACTCGAGGCACAGATACGCAGTATTTT. Its protein is CSAREPTRGTDTQYF. The V and J genes are TRBV20-1 and TRBJ2-3; D unresolved. The CDR3 covers 15 residues. V lost 0 bases and J lost 1, with 11 bases in between. CDR1 is DFQATT and CDR2 is SNEGSKA in the germline V gene (reference sequence).

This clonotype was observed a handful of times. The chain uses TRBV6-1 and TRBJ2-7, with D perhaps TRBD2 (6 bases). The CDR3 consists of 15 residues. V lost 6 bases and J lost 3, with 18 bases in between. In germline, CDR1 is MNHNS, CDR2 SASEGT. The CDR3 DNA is TGTGCCAGCAGCAATGCCCTACTAGCAATCTACGAGCAGTACTTC. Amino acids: CASSNALLAIYEQYF.

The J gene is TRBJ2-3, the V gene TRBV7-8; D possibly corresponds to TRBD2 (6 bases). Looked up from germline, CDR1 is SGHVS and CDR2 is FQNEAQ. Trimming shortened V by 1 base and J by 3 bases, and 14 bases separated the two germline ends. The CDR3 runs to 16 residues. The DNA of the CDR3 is TGTGCCAGCAGCTTAGTAGTGGGGAGGAGAACAGATACGCAGTATTTT. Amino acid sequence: CASSLVVGRRTDTQYF. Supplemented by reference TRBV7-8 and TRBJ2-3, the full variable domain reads GAGVSQSPRYKVAKRGQDVALRCDPISGHVSLFWYQQALGQGPEFLTYFQNEAQLDKSGLPSDRFFAERPEGSVSTLKIQRTQQEDSAVYLCASSLVVGRRTDTQYFGPGTRLTVL.

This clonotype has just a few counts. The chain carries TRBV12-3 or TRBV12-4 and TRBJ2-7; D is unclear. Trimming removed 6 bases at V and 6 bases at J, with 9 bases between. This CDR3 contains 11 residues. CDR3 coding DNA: TGTGCCAGCAGCTTACGAACCGAGCAGTACTTC. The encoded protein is CASSLRTEQYF.

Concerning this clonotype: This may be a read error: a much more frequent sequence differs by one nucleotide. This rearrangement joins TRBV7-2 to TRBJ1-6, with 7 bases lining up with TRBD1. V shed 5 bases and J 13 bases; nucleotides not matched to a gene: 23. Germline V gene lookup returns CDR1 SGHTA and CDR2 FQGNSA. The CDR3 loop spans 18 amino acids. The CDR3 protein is CASSPKTGSLGCHGPLHF. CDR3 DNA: TGTGCCAGCAGCCCCAAGACAGGGAGCTTAGGGTGCCATGGGCCCCTCCACTTT.

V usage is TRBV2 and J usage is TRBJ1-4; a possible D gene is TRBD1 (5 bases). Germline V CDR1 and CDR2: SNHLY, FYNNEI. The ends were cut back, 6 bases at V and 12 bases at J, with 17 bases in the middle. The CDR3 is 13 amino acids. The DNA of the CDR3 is TGTGCCAGCAGGCGACAGCCCAGCCCTGAACTGTTTTTT. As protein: CASRRQPSPELFF.

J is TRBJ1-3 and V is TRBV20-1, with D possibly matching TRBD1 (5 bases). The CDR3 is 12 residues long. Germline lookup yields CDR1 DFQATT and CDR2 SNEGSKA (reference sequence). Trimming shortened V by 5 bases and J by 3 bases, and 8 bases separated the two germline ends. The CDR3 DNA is TGCAGTGCTGGGACGGTTGGAAACACCATATATTTT. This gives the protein CSAGTVGNTIYF.

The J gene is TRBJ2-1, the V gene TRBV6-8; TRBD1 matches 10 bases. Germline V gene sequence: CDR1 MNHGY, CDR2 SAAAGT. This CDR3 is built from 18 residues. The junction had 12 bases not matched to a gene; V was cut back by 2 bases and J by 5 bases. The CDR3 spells CASSYQTYPGQGHNEQFF. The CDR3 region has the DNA TGTGCCAGCAGTTACCAGACATATCCGGGACAGGGGCACAATGAGCAGTTCTTC.

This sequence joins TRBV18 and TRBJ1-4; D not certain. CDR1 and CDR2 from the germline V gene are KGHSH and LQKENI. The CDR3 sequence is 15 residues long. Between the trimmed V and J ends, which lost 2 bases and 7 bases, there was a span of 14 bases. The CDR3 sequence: CASSPSPGGGEKLFF. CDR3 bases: TGTGCCAGCTCACCATCCCCCGGCGGCGGTGAAAAACTGTTTTTT. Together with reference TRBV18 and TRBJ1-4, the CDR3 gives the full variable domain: NAGVMQNPRHLVRRRGQEARLRCSPMKGHSHVYWYRQLPEEGLKFMVYLQKENIIDESGMPKERFSAEFPKEGPSILRIQQVVRGDSAAYFCASSPSPGGGEKLFFGSGTQLSVL.

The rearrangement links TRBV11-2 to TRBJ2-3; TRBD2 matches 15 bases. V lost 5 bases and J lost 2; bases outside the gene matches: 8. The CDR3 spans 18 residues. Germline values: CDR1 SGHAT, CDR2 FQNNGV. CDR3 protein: CASSMGLAGGRHTDTQYF. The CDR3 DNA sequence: TGTGCCAGCAGCATGGGACTAGCGGGGGGCCGTCACACAGATACGCAGTATTTT.

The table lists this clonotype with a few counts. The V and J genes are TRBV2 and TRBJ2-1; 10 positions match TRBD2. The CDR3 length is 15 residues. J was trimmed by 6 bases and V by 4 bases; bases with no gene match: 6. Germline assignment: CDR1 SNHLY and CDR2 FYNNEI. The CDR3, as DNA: TGTGCCAGCAGTGTAGCGGGGGGACAAGTCAATGAGCAGTTCTTC. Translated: CASSVAGGQVNEQFF.